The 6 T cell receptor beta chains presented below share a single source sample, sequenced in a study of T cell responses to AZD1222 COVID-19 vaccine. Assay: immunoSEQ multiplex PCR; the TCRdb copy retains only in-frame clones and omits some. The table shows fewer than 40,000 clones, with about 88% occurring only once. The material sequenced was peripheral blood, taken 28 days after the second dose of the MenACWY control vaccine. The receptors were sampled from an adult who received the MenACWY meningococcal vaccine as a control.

CDR3 in amino acids: CASSDRTPGNTIYF. The CDR3 coding sequence is TGTGCCAGCAGTGACAGAACCCCTGGAAACACCATATATTTT. The J gene is TRBJ1-3, the V gene TRBV6-1; the D is unclear. CDR3 length: 14 amino acids. From germline, CDR1 is MNHNS and CDR2 SASEGT. Trimming pared 3 bases from V and 2 bases from J, leaving 8 bases between.

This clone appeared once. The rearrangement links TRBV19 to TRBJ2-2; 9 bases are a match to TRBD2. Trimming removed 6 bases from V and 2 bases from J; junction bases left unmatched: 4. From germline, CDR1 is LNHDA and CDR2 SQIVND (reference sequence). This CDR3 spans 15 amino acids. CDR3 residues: CASRVAGANTGELFF. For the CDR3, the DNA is TGTGCCAGTAGGGTAGCGGGAGCAAACACCGGGGAGCTGTTTTTT.

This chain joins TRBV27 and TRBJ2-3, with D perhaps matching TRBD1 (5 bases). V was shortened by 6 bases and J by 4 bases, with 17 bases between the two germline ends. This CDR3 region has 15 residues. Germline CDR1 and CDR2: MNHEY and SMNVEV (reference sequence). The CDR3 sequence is CASRSKQVYSDTQYF. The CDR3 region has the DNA TGTGCCAGCAGGTCCAAACAGGTTTATTCAGATACGCAGTATTTT.

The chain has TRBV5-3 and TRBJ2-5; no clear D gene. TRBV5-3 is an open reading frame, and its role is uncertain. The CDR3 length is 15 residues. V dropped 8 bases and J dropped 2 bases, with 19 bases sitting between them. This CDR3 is CARTGEFTAQETQYF. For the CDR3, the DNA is TGTGCCAGGACGGGCGAGTTCACGGCTCAAGAGACCCAGTACTTC.

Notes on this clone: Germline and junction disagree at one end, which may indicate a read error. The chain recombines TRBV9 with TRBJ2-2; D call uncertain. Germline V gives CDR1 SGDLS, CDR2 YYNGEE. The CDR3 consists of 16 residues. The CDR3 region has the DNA TGTGCCAGCAGTGTAGGACGGGCCCGCGTAACCGGGGAGCTGTTTTTT. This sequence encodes CASSVGRARVTGELFF.

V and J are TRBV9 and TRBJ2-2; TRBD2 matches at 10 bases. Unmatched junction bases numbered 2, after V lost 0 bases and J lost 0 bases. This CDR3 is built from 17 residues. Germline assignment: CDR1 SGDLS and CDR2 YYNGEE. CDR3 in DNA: TGTGCCAGCAGCGTAGGGGGACTAGCGACGAACACCGGGGAGCTGTTTTTT. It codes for CASSVGGLATNTGELFF.